This T cell receptor beta chain was recovered during a study of blood T cells in healthy people across ages. Study-level findings and limits: As age increased, TCR beta diversity per million T cells fell in a roughly linear fashion. It was found that TCR beta diversity correlated strongly with the percentage of naive T cells.

The second PCR ran roughly 6 to 11 cycles with a sample-barcoded 5' primer and J-beta primers. The template-switch adaptor was a 5' adaptor with 12 random nucleotides. It tagged each cDNA molecule. TCRdb recomputed calls from the 5' RACE reads with MiXCR, one row per CDR3 protein. The sample lists 850,000 to 1,100,000 distinct CDR3 sequences; roughly two fifths were seen once. V gave up 5 bases and J gave up 0 bases, with 17 bases separating them. CDR1 is SGHTA, CDR2 FQGNSA, per germline. This CDR3 region has 17 residues. Isolation yielded PBMCs, at least 6 million per sample, in every case. Notes on this clonotype: Its target is unknown.

The V gene is TRBV7-2, the J gene TRBJ2-4; D remains ambiguous. Material: blood. The clonotype was recovered from a man aged 18 to 29 in good health. The CDR3 reads CASSPHGGQLAKNIQYF. DNA of the CDR3: TGTGCCAGCAGCCCTCACGGTGGGCAGTTAGCCAAAAACATTCAGTACTTC.